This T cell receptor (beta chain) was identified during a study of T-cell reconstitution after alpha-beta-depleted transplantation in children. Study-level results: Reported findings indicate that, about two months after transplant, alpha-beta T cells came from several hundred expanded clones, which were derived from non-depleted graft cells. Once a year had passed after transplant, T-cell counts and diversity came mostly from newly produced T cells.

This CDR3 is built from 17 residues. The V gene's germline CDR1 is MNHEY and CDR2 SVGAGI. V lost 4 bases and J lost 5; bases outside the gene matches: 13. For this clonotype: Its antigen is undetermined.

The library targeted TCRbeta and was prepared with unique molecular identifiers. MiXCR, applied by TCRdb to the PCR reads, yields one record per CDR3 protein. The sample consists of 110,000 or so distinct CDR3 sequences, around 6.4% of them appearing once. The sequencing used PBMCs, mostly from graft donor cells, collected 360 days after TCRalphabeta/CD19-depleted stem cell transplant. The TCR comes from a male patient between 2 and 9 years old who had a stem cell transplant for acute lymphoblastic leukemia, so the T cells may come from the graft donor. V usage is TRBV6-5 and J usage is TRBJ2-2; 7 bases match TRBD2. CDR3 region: CASSWGLPGSGTGELFF. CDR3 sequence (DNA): TGTGCCAGCAGTTGGGGACTACCGGGATCGGGGACCGGGGAGCTGTTTTTT.